These 6 T cell receptor beta chains were all obtained from the same sample, sequenced in a study of OX40 agonist ivuxolimab in advanced cancers. Profiling relied on immunoSEQ multiplex PCR, and the TCRdb table lists in-frame clones only, not all of them. The sample holds some 70,000 clones, roughly 88% seen once. This specimen was CD4+ or CD8+ T cells sorted from blood, taken in a trial of the OX40 agonist ivuxolimab. Source of these receptors: an adult with an advanced solid tumor such as melanoma, head and neck, liver or kidney cancer.

The chain has TRBV4-2 and TRBJ1-2, with D hard to call. V was clipped by 0 bases and J by 5 bases, with 13 bases between them. The CDR3 is 15 residues long. The germline CDR1 and CDR2 sequences are LGHNA and YNFKEQ. CDR3 residues: CASSQDASSDYGYTF. The CDR3 DNA follows: TGTGCCAGCAGCCAAGATGCGTCCTCCGATTATGGCTACACCTTC.

The genes are TRBV18 and TRBJ1-1; 8 nucleotides match TRBD1. V lost 4 bases and J lost 1; bases outside the gene matches: 8. The germline CDR1 and CDR2 sequences are KGHSH and LQKENI. CDR3 size: 16 residues. The CDR3 is CASSLFQGAQNTEAFF. The CDR3 DNA reads TGTGCCAGCTCACTCTTCCAGGGGGCGCAGAACACTGAAGCTTTCTTT.

In this sample, this clone turned up a few times. This sequence joins TRBV5-1 and TRBJ1-3, with D perhaps matching TRBD1 (5 bases). CDR3 length equals 14 residues. Trimming took off 3 bases at V and 9 bases at J, with 16 bases between the two ends. Per the germline V gene, CDR1 is SGHRS and CDR2 is YFSETQ. Here the CDR3 DNA reads TGCGCCAGCAGCTCCACCGGGACTGACTTCACCATATATTTT. As protein: CASSSTGTDFTIYF.

This clone has a single count. The chain employs TRBV9 and TRBJ2-6; D is uncertain. This CDR3 contains 16 residues. V was trimmed by 4 bases and J by 0 bases, leaving 11 bases between them. Germline-derived CDR1 and CDR2 are SGDLS and YYNGEE. The DNA of the CDR3 is TGTGCCAGCAGCTTCTTGACAAACTCTGGGGCCAACGTCCTGACTTTC. Encoded protein: CASSFLTNSGANVLTF.

The chain uses TRBV11-2 and TRBJ2-7; 11 bases map to TRBD1. Germline-derived CDR1 and CDR2 are SGHAT and FQNNGV. V lost 5 bases and J lost 7; bases outside the gene matches: 7. This CDR3 contains 14 residues. The CDR3, as DNA: TGTGCCAGCAGCCTCATCGGACAGGGGGCGGAGCAGTACTTC. Translation: CASSLIGQGAEQYF.

The genes are TRBV28 and TRBJ1-2; D gene ambiguous. There are 13 residues in the CDR3. Germline V CDR1 and CDR2: MDHEN, SYDVKM. The V end was cut by 4 bases, the J end by 2 bases, with 8 bases between. CDR3 bases: TGTGCCAGCAGTTCTGCGGAAAACTATGGCTACACCTTC. It is translated as CASSSAENYGYTF.